This T cell receptor beta chain appears in the sequencing data of a study of blood T cell repertoires in COVID-19. About the study: Acute and convalescent COVID-19 specimens originated in the United States, Italy and Spain.

Data came from immunoSEQ multiplex PCR; TCRdb stores just in-frame clones and leaves some out. The repertoire holds over 70,000 clones, about 83% seen once, with approximately 6.9% in the top ten. V lost 3 bases and J 7 bases, leaving 15 bases between the germline ends. The CDR3 has 14 residues. CDR1 and CDR2 from the germline V gene are LNHDA and SQIVND (reference sequence). This receptor was taken from a young man with COVID-19, enrolled during active disease. This chain joins TRBV19 and TRBJ1-1; D uncertain. Material for sequencing was peripheral blood. The CDR3 coding sequence is TGTGCCAGTAGTATTGGGAGGGCACGAGGTGAAGCTTTCTTT. Protein: CASSIGRARGEAFF. The whole variable domain, filled in from reference TRBV19 and TRBJ1-1, reads DGGITQSPKYLFRKEGQNVTLSCEQNLNHDAMYWYRQDPGQGLRLIYYSQIVNDFQKGDIAEGYSVSREKKESFPLTVTSAQKNPTAFYLCASSIGRARGEAFFGQGTRLTVV.